These T cell receptor beta chains were read from a single sample in a study of beta chain features in type 1 diabetes. Profiling relied on immunoSEQ multiplex PCR, and the TCRdb table lists in-frame clones only, not all of them. The table includes about 370,000 clones, approximately 16% detected once. Sequenced sample: naive CD4+ T cells from blood. The receptors were gathered from a woman aged 18-29 years in good health. Each CDR3 is given with its conserved first and last residue. Fields, in order: D gene, clone size, V gene, J gene, CDR3 protein, CDR3 DNA. A D gene is named only where the DNA matches it firmly. Where a row states a size, it is once, few, many or the class of an expanded clone; other rows omit it.

d_call: NA
clone_size: NA
v_call: TRBV30
j_call: TRBJ2-7
cdr3_aa: CAWSTPPGSYEQYF
cdr3_nt: TGTGCCTGGAGTACCCCCCCGGGATCCTACGAGCAGTACTTC

d_call: NA
clone_size: NA
v_call: TRBV9
j_call: TRBJ2-3
cdr3_aa: CASSVEGLALTDTQYF
cdr3_nt: TGTGCCAGCAGCGTAGAAGGCCTAGCGCTGACAGATACGCAGTATTTT

d_call: TRBD1
clone_size: few
v_call: TRBV6-5
j_call: TRBJ2-7
cdr3_aa: CASSRDRSSYEQYF
cdr3_nt: TGTGCCAGCAGCCGGGACAGGAGCTCCTACGAGCAGTACTTC

d_call: NA
clone_size: NA
v_call: TRBV6-1
j_call: TRBJ2-4
cdr3_aa: CASLGAAKNIQYF
cdr3_nt: TGTGCCAGCTTAGGGGCAGCCAAAAACATTCAGTACTTC

d_call: TRBD1
clone_size: few
v_call: TRBV5-6
j_call: TRBJ1-5
cdr3_aa: CASSTMGQGNQPQHF
cdr3_nt: TGTGCCAGCAGCACGATGGGACAGGGCAATCAGCCCCAGCATTTT

d_call: TRBD2
clone_size: NA
v_call: TRBV5-6
j_call: TRBJ2-5
cdr3_aa: CASSPVGGDETQYF
cdr3_nt: TGTGCCAGCAGCCCGGTCGGGGGGGACGAGACCCAGTACTTC

d_call: NA
clone_size: few
v_call: TRBV7-9
j_call: TRBJ2-7
cdr3_aa: CASSALAIYEQYF
cdr3_nt: TGTGCCAGCAGCGCTCTAGCTATCTACGAGCAGTACTTC

d_call: TRBD1
clone_size: NA
v_call: TRBV4-1
j_call: TRBJ1-5
cdr3_aa: CASSQRTGPLAQPQHF
cdr3_nt: TGCGCCAGCAGCCAGAGGACAGGGCCCTTGGCTCAGCCCCAGCATTTT

d_call: NA
clone_size: few
v_call: TRBV7-9
j_call: TRBJ2-7
cdr3_aa: CASSPEIGEQYF
cdr3_nt: TGTGCCAGCAGTCCGGAGATAGGCGAGCAGTACTTC

d_call: NA
clone_size: NA
v_call: TRBV4-2
j_call: TRBJ1-3
cdr3_aa: CASSQGPFGGSGNTIYF
cdr3_nt: TGTGCCAGCAGCCAAGGGCCCTTCGGGGGTTCTGGAAACACCATATATTTT

d_call: NA
clone_size: few
v_call: TRBV4-1
j_call: TRBJ1-1
cdr3_aa: CASSPIGPRRRNTEAFF
cdr3_nt: TGCGCCAGCAGCCCAATAGGCCCCAGACGGAGGAACACTGAAGCTTTCTTT

d_call: TRBD1
clone_size: NA
v_call: TRBV27
j_call: TRBJ1-2
cdr3_aa: CASRPGQVYGYTF
cdr3_nt: TGTGCCAGCAGACCCGGACAGGTCTATGGCTACACCTTC

d_call: TRBD2
clone_size: NA
v_call: TRBV5-1
j_call: TRBJ2-3
cdr3_aa: CASSRRLAGGRAVTQYF
cdr3_nt: TGCGCCAGCAGCCGGAGACTAGCGGGAGGGCGCGCGGTAACGCAGTATTTT

d_call: NA
clone_size: few
v_call: TRBV18
j_call: TRBJ2-6
cdr3_aa: CASSPLDFSGANVLTF
cdr3_nt: TGTGCCAGCTCACCTCTGGACTTCTCTGGGGCCAACGTCCTGACTTTC

d_call: NA
clone_size: NA
v_call: TRBV6-5
j_call: TRBJ2-1
cdr3_aa: CASSYPGGNNEQFF
cdr3_nt: TGTGCCAGCAGTTACCCCGGGGGAAACAATGAGCAGTTCTTC

d_call: TRBD1
clone_size: few
v_call: TRBV19
j_call: TRBJ1-5
cdr3_aa: CASRIRGQGMGNQPQHF
cdr3_nt: TGTGCCAGCAGAATCCGGGGACAGGGTATGGGCAATCAGCCCCAGCATTTT